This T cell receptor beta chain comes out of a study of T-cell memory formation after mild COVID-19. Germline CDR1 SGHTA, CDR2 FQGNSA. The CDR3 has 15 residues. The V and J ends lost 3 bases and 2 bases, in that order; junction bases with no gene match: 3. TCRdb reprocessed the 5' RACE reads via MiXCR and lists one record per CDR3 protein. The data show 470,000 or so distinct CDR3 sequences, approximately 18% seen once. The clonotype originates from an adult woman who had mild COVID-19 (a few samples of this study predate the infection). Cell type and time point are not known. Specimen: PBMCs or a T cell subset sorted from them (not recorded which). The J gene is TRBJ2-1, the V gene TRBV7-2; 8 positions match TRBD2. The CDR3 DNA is TGTGCCAGCAGCTTTATTAGCGGGACCTACAATGAGCAGTTCTTC. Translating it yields CASSFISGTYNEQFF.